This T cell receptor beta chain was recovered during a study of blood T cells in healthy people across ages. For the study at large: Capturing about one barcoded beta molecule per two T cells was achieved by template switching.

Germline V gives CDR1 LGHNA, CDR2 YSLEER. The CDR3 is 16 residues long. The ends were cut back, 1 base at V and 6 bases at J, with 13 bases in the middle. Alongside a J-beta primer mix, a sample-barcoded 5' primer served in a second PCR lasting about 7 to 12 cycles. TCRdb redid the calling of the 5' RACE reads with MiXCR, one entry per CDR3 protein. Of about 780,000 distinct CDR3 sequences listed, around 45% are singletons. The sequence came from an elderly man in good health. The sequenced sample was blood. The gene calls are TRBV4-3 and TRBJ1-6; D unclear. The CDR3 sequence: CASSQGLDPSNSPLHF. The CDR3 DNA is TGCGCCAGCAGCCAAGGGCTGGATCCGAGTAATTCACCCCTCCACTTT.